This TCR beta chain was profiled in a study of T cells in Graves' hyperthyroidism and ophthalmopathy. Study background: Before treatment of any kind, peripheral blood was taken at initial diagnosis.

RNA transcripts gave rise to amplified TCR beta CDR3 regions. The HTBI primer set was used in a first-round RT-PCR of the TCR CDR3. TCRdb re-analysed the multiplex PCR reads in MiXCR, keeping a single row per CDR3 protein. Of about 520,000 distinct CDR3 sequences in the sample, approximately 25% are singletons; the top ten hold roughly 12%. Specimen: blood. This TCR came from a woman in her twenties or thirties with Graves' ophthalmopathy.

CDR3: CASSLFGGPGLFSDGYTF. The DNA for the CDR3 is TGTGCCAGCAGTTTATTTGGTGGCCCTGGCCTCTTCTCGGATGGCTACACCTTC. The genes are TRBV27 and TRBJ1-2; D remains unclear. The germline V and J ends were trimmed by 1 base and 6 bases, with 24 bases remaining between them. In germline, CDR1 is MNHEY, CDR2 SMNVEV (reference sequence). CDR3 size: 18 residues.